These T cell receptor beta chains were read from a single sample in a study of neoadjuvant anti-PD-1 for oral cavity cancer. Sequencing was performed with immunoSEQ multiplex PCR; in TCRdb, only in-frame clones are kept and a portion is missing. The sample records almost 7,000 clones, about 76% being singletons. Sequences were derived from PBMCs, sampled before nivolumab (anti-PD-1) treatment. The receptor source for this set is a person between 40 and 80 years old with oral cavity squamous cell carcinoma. Both conserved end residues are part of each CDR3. D genes are given only for firm matches. Only part of the rows carry a size: once, few, many, or a class if the clone is expanded.

v_call	j_call	d_call	clone_size	cdr3_nt	cdr3_aa
TRBV30	TRBJ1-1	.	few	TGTGCCTGGAGTGTTCCCCGGATCCAGAGGATGAACACTGAAGCTTTCTTT	CAWSVPRIQRMNTEAFF
TRBV16	TRBJ2-1	.	.	TGTGCCAGCAGCCCTAACAATGAGCAGTTCTTC	CASSPNNEQFF
TRBV11-2	TRBJ2-1	.	.	TGTGCCAGCAGCTTAGAATTCAGCCGAACCTACAATGAGCAGTTCTTC	CASSLEFSRTYNEQFF
TRBV2	TRBJ2-1	.	.	TGTGCCAGCCGTGGAAGGGGTTCTGACAATGAGCAGTTCTTC	CASRGRGSDNEQFF
TRBV9	TRBJ2-5	.	.	TGTGCCAGCAACCAATGGCCTGGAGAGACCCAGTACTTC	CASNQWPGETQYF
TRBV5-6	TRBJ1-2	.	.	TGTGCCAGCAGCAGTGGCTCTAACTATGGCTACACCTTC	CASSSGSNYGYTF
TRBV5-4	TRBJ2-4	TRBD1	.	TGTGCCAGCAGGCCAGGGGGCGCCGGGGCCAAAAACATTCAGTACTTC	CASRPGGAGAKNIQYF
TRBV19	TRBJ2-3	.	.	TGTGCCAGTAGTATAAGGACAGCTAGCACAGATACGCAGTATTTT	CASSIRTASTDTQYF
TRBV7-2	TRBJ1-4	TRBD1	.	TGTGCCAGCAGCTTAGTGGCGTTTGGGACAGGGAATGAAAAACTGTTTTTT	CASSLVAFGTGNEKLFF
TRBV5-1	TRBJ2-7	TRBD1	.	TGCGCCAGCAGCGCACAGGGGGAAATCGAGCAGTACTTC	CASSAQGEIEQYF
TRBV28	TRBJ1-2	.	.	TGTGCCAGCAGGCCCGCTAGCTATGGCTACACCTTC	CASRPASYGYTF
TRBV19	TRBJ2-2	.	.	TGTGCCAGTAGTATTGCAGGGTACACCGGGGAGCTGTTTTTT	CASSIAGYTGELFF
TRBV20-1	TRBJ1-1	.	few	TGCAGTGCTACACCGAACACTGAAGCTTTCTTT	CSATPNTEAFF
TRBV2	TRBJ1-1	.	.	TGTGCCAGCAGTGAAGAAGAGAACACTGAAGCTTTCTTT	CASSEEENTEAFF
TRBV4-1	TRBJ2-5	.	.	TGCGCCAGCAGCCTTGAAGGGGGAGGTCTGGGCTCATCGGTGGAGACCCAGTACTTC	CASSLEGGGLGSSVETQYF
TRBV29-1	TRBJ1-1	.	.	TGCAGCGTTGGGGAAGGAGACACTGAAGCTTTCTTT	CSVGEGDTEAFF
TRBV11-1	TRBJ2-3	TRBD1	.	TGTGCCAGCAGCTCCGGGACAGGGGGCCGGGCAGATACGCAGTATTTT	CASSSGTGGRADTQYF
TRBV7-9	TRBJ1-1	.	.	TGTGCCAGCAGCTTAGTGAACACTGAAGCTTTCTTT	CASSLVNTEAFF
TRBV7-9	TRBJ1-5	.	.	TGTGCCAGCAGCTTAGCGCTAGGGGCCAATCAGCCCCAGCATTTT	CASSLALGANQPQHF
TRBV14	TRBJ2-7	.	once	TGTGCCAGCAGCCATATCGGGGGCCCAACCAACTCCTACGAGCAGTACTTC	CASSHIGGPTNSYEQYF
TRBV29-1	TRBJ2-1	.	.	TGCAGCGTTGGGGGATTAAGAGAGGACCTGGGTGAGCAGTTCTTC	CSVGGLREDLGEQFF
TRBV6-5	TRBJ1-1	.	.	TGTGCCAGCACCCAGCGGACCCCGAACACTGAAGCTTTCTTT	CASTQRTPNTEAFF
TRBV21-1	TRBJ2-3	.	.	TGTGCCAGCACCCAGGGGCGGGCAGCTGTCGTCACAGATACGCAGTATTTT	CASTQGRAAVVTDTQYF
TRBV11-2	TRBJ1-1	.	.	TGTGCCAGCAGCATACTGGACAGAAAAGAAGCTTTCTTT	CASSILDRKEAFF
TRBV7-2	TRBJ2-3	.	few	TGTGCCAGCAGCTTAGCCCGCCGGTCAGATACGCAGTATTTT	CASSLARRSDTQYF
TRBV6-5	TRBJ2-7	TRBD1	.	TGTGCCAGCAGTTATGGGCAGGGGGACTACGAGCAGTACTTC	CASSYGQGDYEQYF
TRBV5-1	TRBJ2-5	TRBD2	.	TGCGCCAGCAGCCGAGGACTAGCGGGGGTGATGCAAGAGACCCAGTACTTC	CASSRGLAGVMQETQYF
TRBV2	TRBJ2-5	TRBD1	.	TGTGCCAGCAGTGCCGGACAGGCCCAAGAGACCCAGTACTTC	CASSAGQAQETQYF
TRBV6-1	TRBJ2-7	.	.	TGTGCCAGCAGTGACGGGACATTCTCCTACGAGCAGTACTTC	CASSDGTFSYEQYF
TRBV4-1	TRBJ2-1	TRBD2	.	TGCGCCAGCAGCCAACCTAGCGGGGGTAACTCCTACAATGAGCAGTTCTTC	CASSQPSGGNSYNEQFF
TRBV6-4	TRBJ1-1	.	few	TGTGCCAGCAGTTGGGACCGAGACACTGAAGCTTTCTTT	CASSWDRDTEAFF
TRBV6-6	TRBJ2-5	TRBD2	.	TGTGCCAGCTCCCCTCGACTAGCGGAGACCCAGTACTTC	CASSPRLAETQYF
TRBV5-4	TRBJ1-6	TRBD1	.	TGTGCCAGCAGCTCCCGGACAGGAGATAATTCACCCCTCCACTTT	CASSSRTGDNSPLHF
TRBV7-9	TRBJ1-6	TRBD1	.	TGTGCCAGCAGCAATTTCGACAGGGATAATTCACCCCTCCACTTT	CASSNFDRDNSPLHF
TRBV15	TRBJ2-1	.	.	TGTGCCACCAGCAGAGAGGGGTGGGGCCACAATGAGCAGTTCTTC	CATSREGWGHNEQFF
TRBV15	TRBJ2-7	TRBD2	few	TGTGCCACCAGCAGAGTAACTAGCGGGGGGTATGAGCAGTACTTC	CATSRVTSGGYEQYF
TRBV7-8	TRBJ2-2	.	.	TGTGCCAGCAGCCCAAAGAGGGGAGAGAACACCGGGGAGCTGTTTTTT	CASSPKRGENTGELFF
TRBV2	TRBJ1-6	.	.	TGTGCCAGCAGTGTTGGGGTTGGTTCACCCCTCCACTTT	CASSVGVGSPLHF
TRBV19	TRBJ1-5	.	.	TGTGCCAGTAATAAAGGGGGACAAAATCAGCCCCAGCATTTT	CASNKGGQNQPQHF
TRBV7-2	TRBJ1-1	TRBD1	.	TGTGCCAGCAGCTTACGCGGGGGGACAGGGGAGCTGAACACTGAAGCTTTCTTT	CASSLRGGTGELNTEAFF
TRBV6-1	TRBJ2-7	TRBD2	.	TGTGCCAGCAGTCCACTAGCGGGCACGACCTACGAGCAGTACTTC	CASSPLAGTTYEQYF
TRBV7-2	TRBJ2-7	TRBD1	.	TGTGCCAGCAGCCCGGACAGGAGCTCCTACGAGCAGTACTTC	CASSPDRSSYEQYF
TRBV11-2	TRBJ2-1	.	.	TGTGCCAGCAGCTTAGGCCACTACAATGAGCAGTTCTTC	CASSLGHYNEQFF
TRBV4-2	TRBJ2-1	TRBD2	once	TGTGCCAGCAGCCAAGATTGGACTAGCATCTATGAGCAGTTCTTC	CASSQDWTSIYEQFF
TRBV11-2	TRBJ2-3	TRBD2	.	TGTGCCAGCAGCCCGAGACTAGCTGCGTCTAGCACAGATACGCAGTATTTT	CASSPRLAASSTDTQYF
TRBV11-2	TRBJ1-5	.	.	TGTGCCAGCAGCTTCTCCGGGACTAATCAGCCCCAGCATTTT	CASSFSGTNQPQHF
TRBV9	TRBJ1-1	.	.	TGTGCCAGCAGCGTAGTTGGGGGGCTAGCGGCGGAAGCTTTCTTT	CASSVVGGLAAEAFF
TRBV28	TRBJ1-1	.	.	TGTGCCAGCAGAGTACAGGGGAACACTGAAGCTTTCTTT	CASRVQGNTEAFF